The 32 T cell receptor beta chains below all came from one sample that was sequenced in a study of blood T cell repertoires in COVID-19. Generated by immunoSEQ multiplex PCR, the TCRdb table keeps only in-frame clones and is missing some. The sample has about 430,000 clones; 75% to 90% are singletons. What was sequenced was PBMCs or T cells enriched from blood (not recorded which). The receptors here all came from a young man who had recovered from COVID-19.

V and J are TRBV19 and TRBJ2-5, with TRBD1 matching over 10 bases. The CDR3 runs 14 residues. The V segment lost 8 bases and the J segment 4 bases; nucleotides outside the gene matches: 7. Germline V gene sequence: CDR1 LNHDA, CDR2 SQIVND (reference sequence). The CDR3 here is CASWGQGLGETQYF. In nucleotides, the CDR3 is TGTGCCAGTTGGGGACAGGGGCTAGGAGAGACCCAGTACTTC.

CDR3 DNA sequence: TGTGCCAGCAGCGTCGCGATAGCTGGAGAGCAGTTCTTC. Its translation is CASSVAIAGEQFF. The V call is TRBV9, the J call TRBJ2-1, with no clear D. CDR1 and CDR2 from the germline V gene are SGDLS and YYNGEE. The CDR3 is 13 residues long. Trimming removed 2 bases from V and 10 bases from J, with 13 bases in between. Supplemented by reference TRBV9 and TRBJ2-1, the full variable domain reads DSGVTQTPKHLITATGQRVTLRCSPRSGDLSVYWYQQSLDQGLQFLIQYYNGEERAKGNILERFSAQQFPDLHSELNLSSLELGDSALYFCASSVAIAGEQFFGPGTRLTVL.

This chain joins TRBV7-8 and TRBJ1-1; TRBD1 is a possible D gene (5 bases). The CDR3 has 11 residues. The V and J ends lost 3 bases and 9 bases respectively, with 8 bases between them. The V gene's germline CDR1 is SGHVS and CDR2 FQNEAQ. The CDR3 DNA is TGTGCCAGCAGCTTCGACAGAAAAGCTTTCTTT. Protein sequence: CASSFDRKAFF.

V is TRBV10-3 and J is TRBJ2-1, with 9 bases lining up with TRBD2. Germline CDR1 ENHRY, CDR2 SYGVKD. The CDR3 has 16 residues. The J segment lost 9 bases and the V segment lost 2 bases, leaving 11 bases of the junction unmatched. CDR3 in amino acids: CAISEGGAGGPGEQFF. CDR3 DNA: TGTGCCATCAGTGAGGGTGGTGCGGGAGGGCCGGGTGAGCAGTTCTTC.

The V and J genes are TRBV20-1 and TRBJ1-2, with D unresolved. Trimming removed 3 bases from V and 1 base from J, with 3 bases in between. Germline CDR1 is DFQATT and CDR2 is SNEGSKA (reference sequence). CDR3 length: 11 amino acids. The CDR3 DNA reads TGCAGTGCTAGCGGTAACTATGGCTACACCTTC. The encoded protein is CSASGNYGYTF.

The chain has TRBV5-1 and TRBJ2-2; D is unclear. Germline CDR1 and CDR2: SGHRS and YFSETQ. The CDR3 covers 16 residues. Trimming removed 0 bases from V and 0 bases from J, with 9 bases in between. The DNA of the CDR3 is TGCGCCAGCAGCTTGGCCCCAGATACGAACACCGGGGAGCTGTTTTTT. Its protein product is CASSLAPDTNTGELFF.

V usage is TRBV7-2 and J usage is TRBJ2-1, with D maybe TRBD2 (6 bases). The CDR3 spans 13 residues. The V end was cut by 0 bases, the J end by 12 bases, with 12 bases between. Germline lookup yields CDR1 SGHTA and CDR2 FQGNSA. CDR3 region: CASSLAGRGGQFF. CDR3 bases: TGTGCCAGCAGCTTAGCGGGTAGGGGAGGGCAGTTCTTC.

The CDR3, as DNA: TGCAGCGTAAGCTCTCTTATCGAAGCTTTCTTT. It translates to CSVSSLIEAFF. V and J are TRBV29-1 and TRBJ1-1; D not resolved. This CDR3 has 11 amino acids. Trimming removed 6 bases from V and 8 bases from J, with 13 bases in between. CDR1 is SQVTM, CDR2 ANQGSEA, per germline.

The rearrangement uses TRBV6-5 and TRBJ1-2, with 8 bases lining up with TRBD1. The V segment lost 7 bases and the J segment 6 bases; nucleotides outside the gene matches: 10. This CDR3 has 14 amino acids. Germline values: CDR1 MNHEY, CDR2 SVGAGI. CDR3 protein: CASTRTGKEHGYTF. CDR3 DNA sequence: TGTGCCAGCACTAGGACAGGGAAGGAGCATGGCTACACCTTC.

J is TRBJ2-7 and V is TRBV28; a possible D gene is TRBD2 (5 bases). Trimming removed 3 bases from V and 3 bases from J, with 12 bases in between. The CDR3 covers 14 residues. From germline, CDR1 is MDHEN and CDR2 SYDVKM. Here the CDR3 reads CASSFRGYRYEQYF. Here the CDR3 DNA reads TGTGCCAGCAGTTTCCGAGGGTACCGCTACGAGCAGTACTTC. Drawing the rest from reference TRBV28 and TRBJ2-7, the complete variable domain is DVKVTQSSRYLVKRTGEKVFLECVQDMDHENMFWYRQDPGLGLRLIYFSYDVKMKEKGDIPEGYSVSREKKERFSLILESASTNQTSMYLCASSFRGYRYEQYFGPGTRLTVT.

This clone was detected once. V and J are TRBV6-5 and TRBJ2-1, with 9 bases fitting TRBD1. Germline V gene lookup returns CDR1 MNHEY and CDR2 SVGAGI. The CDR3 extends over 15 amino acids. The V segment lost 4 bases and the J segment 2 bases; nucleotides outside the gene matches: 3. In nucleotides, the CDR3 is TGTGCCAGCAGTTCAACAGGGGGCCCCTACAATGAGCAGTTCTTC. Protein product: CASSSTGGPYNEQFF.

Only a few counts were recorded for this clone. V and J are TRBV5-8 and TRBJ2-1, with 14 bases aligning to TRBD2. The CDR3 spans 17 residues. V was pared by 3 bases and J by 10 bases, with 12 bases of the junction left unmatched. Germline CDR1 is SGHTS and CDR2 is YDEGEE. The chain's CDR3 is CASSWGGLAGGEGEQFF. CDR3 nucleotides: TGTGCCAGCAGCTGGGGAGGACTAGCGGGAGGTGAGGGGGAGCAGTTCTTC. Full variable domain (rest looked up from reference TRBV5-8 and TRBJ2-1): EAGVTQSPTHLIKTRGQQATLRCSPISGHTSVYWYQQALGLGLQFLLWYDEGEERNRGNFPPRFSGRQFPNYSSELNVNALELEDSALYLCASSWGGLAGGEGEQFFGPGTRLTVL.

This chain uses TRBV19 with TRBJ1-2, with 7 bases identical to TRBD1. The CDR3 is made up of 15 amino acids. The junction had 11 bases not matched to a gene; V was cut back by 4 bases and J by 6 bases. CDR1 is LNHDA, CDR2 SQIVND, per germline (reference sequence). CDR3 bases: TGTGCCAGTAGTAACAGGGGAGATGGACGTGATGGCTACACCTTC. Its protein is CASSNRGDGRDGYTF.

The chain combines TRBV24-1 with TRBJ2-5; TRBD1 might be the D (6 bases). This CDR3 comprises 11 residues. Trimming stripped 8 bases from V and 5 bases from J, with 8 bases between. The germline CDR1 and CDR2 sequences are KGHDR and SFDVKD. The CDR3 loop is CATTRGETQYF. The DNA for the CDR3 is TGTGCCACCACAAGGGGGGAGACCCAGTACTTC.

This clone showed up just once. The chain recombines TRBV29-1 with TRBJ1-1; D ambiguous. The germline CDR1 and CDR2 sequences are SQVTM and ANQGSEA. Trimming took off 3 bases at V and 1 base at J, with 9 bases between the two ends. The CDR3 has 13 residues. CDR3 sequence: CSVDRQRNTEAFF. CDR3 sequence (DNA): TGCAGCGTTGACAGACAAAGGAACACTGAAGCTTTCTTT. Based on the CDR3 plus reference TRBV29-1 and TRBJ1-1, the full variable domain is SAVISQKPSRDICQRGTSLTIQCQVDSQVTMMFWYRQQPGQSLTLIATANQGSEATYESGFVIDKFPISRPNLTFSTLTVSNMSPEDSSIYLCSVDRQRNTEAFFGQGTRLTVV.

The rearrangement uses TRBV19 and TRBJ1-2; D not resolved. The CDR3 runs 13 residues. Trimming took 4 bases from V and 3 from J, leaving 9 bases between them. The germline V gene has CDR1 LNHDA and CDR2 SQIVND (reference sequence). The CDR3, as DNA: TGTGCCAGTAGTAAGACACCCCACTATGGCTACACCTTC. This codes for CASSKTPHYGYTF.

This chain links TRBV7-9 with TRBJ2-7; 8 bases match TRBD2. The trim removed 3 bases at V and 4 bases at J, leaving 8 bases unmatched. CDR1 is SEHNR and CDR2 is FQNEAQ in the germline V gene (reference sequence). This CDR3 has 15 amino acids. Here the CDR3 reads CASSFQAGARYEQYF. In nucleotides, the CDR3 is TGTGCCAGCAGCTTTCAAGCGGGAGCTAGATACGAGCAGTACTTC.

The genes are TRBV21-1 and TRBJ2-1; TRBD2, the table's D call, lacks a check against the DNA. TRBV21-1 is a pseudogene locus. The CDR3 loop spans 15 amino acids. This CDR3 is CATHGAGASYNEQFF. CDR3 DNA: TGTGCGACCCATGGGGCGGGAGCGTCCTACAATGAGCAGTTCTTC.

The chain has TRBV28 and TRBJ2-1; D not certain. Per germline, CDR1 MDHEN and CDR2 SYDVKM. CDR3 length: 11 residues. V was clipped by 3 bases and J by 6 bases, with 3 bases between them. CDR3 loop: CASSLANEQFF. CDR3 nucleotide sequence: TGTGCCAGCAGTTTGGCCAATGAGCAGTTCTTC.

The rearrangement uses TRBV5-4 and TRBJ1-2; no clear D gene. The CDR3 is made up of 15 amino acids. Between the trimmed V and J ends, which lost 6 bases and 0 bases, there was a span of 15 bases. Germline CDR1 SGHNT, CDR2 YYREEE (reference sequence). The DNA of the CDR3 is TGTGCCAGCATCCCAGGTCGGGGTACTAACTATGGCTACACCTTC. Protein product: CASIPGRGTNYGYTF.

V is TRBV28 and J is TRBJ1-3; a weak D match, TRBD1 (6 bases). V shed 3 bases and J shed 0 bases, with 9 bases lying between them. CDR1 MDHEN and CDR2 SYDVKM come from the germline V gene. The CDR3 runs 15 residues. In DNA, the CDR3 is TGTGCCAGCAGTTTCCAACAGGGCTCTGGAAACACCATATATTTT. Its translation: CASSFQQGSGNTIYF.

This chain joins TRBV5-1 and TRBJ1-1, with a possible D match to TRBD1 (5 bases). CDR1 and CDR2 (germline): SGHRS, YFSETQ. The CDR3 totals 15 residues. Trimming shortened V by 1 base and J by 10 bases, and 20 bases separated the two germline ends. CDR3 sequence reads: CASSLYGVGGERAFF. CDR3 DNA: TGCGCCAGCAGCTTGTATGGCGTCGGGGGAGAGCGAGCTTTCTTT.

The table lists this clone with a count of one. J is TRBJ2-1 and V is TRBV4-2; D might be TRBD2 (6 bases). The CDR3 is 16 amino acids. Germline loops: CDR1 LGHNA, CDR2 YNFKEQ. Trimming shortened V by 0 bases and J by 5 bases, and 14 bases separated the two germline ends. CDR3 coding DNA: TGTGCCAGCAGCCAAGAAGTCCGGGGGTCCAACAATGAGCAGTTCTTC. Residues: CASSQEVRGSNNEQFF.

V usage is TRBV19 and J usage is TRBJ1-5; 8 positions agree with TRBD1. The CDR3 is made up of 15 amino acids. After removal of 6 bases from V and 5 bases from J, the junction contained 9 bases not matched to a gene. Germline V lookup: CDR1 LNHDA, CDR2 SQIVND (reference sequence). CDR3 region: CASSPVRTGHQPQHF. The CDR3, as DNA: TGTGCCAGTAGCCCCGTACGGACAGGGCATCAGCCCCAGCATTTT.

CDR3 sequence (DNA): TGCAGCGGGACTAGCGGGTCCGGATCCTACAATGAGCAGTTCTTC. This codes for CSGTSGSGSYNEQFF. The gene calls are TRBV29-1 and TRBJ2-1; 11 nucleotides align to TRBD2. The CDR3 covers 15 residues. V shed 7 bases and J 1 base; nucleotides not matched to a gene: 6. CDR1 and CDR2 (germline): SQVTM, ANQGSEA.

This clone was found once. The chain is built from TRBV27 and TRBJ1-4; 9 positions match TRBD1. With 5 bases clipped from V and 6 bases from J, the junction kept 7 bases outside the gene matches. The V gene's germline CDR1 is MNHEY and CDR2 SMNVEV (reference sequence). The CDR3 has 15 amino acids. The CDR3 is CASSPTGGGYEKLFF. The CDR3 nucleotides read TGTGCCAGCAGTCCTACAGGGGGCGGATATGAAAAACTGTTTTTT.

The count of this clone is one. This chain connects TRBV11-2 to TRBJ2-1, with TRBD2 matching over 7 bases. Germline lookup yields CDR1 SGHAT and CDR2 FQNNGV. CDR3 length: 14 residues. V dropped 5 bases and J dropped 1; count of bases not matched to a gene: 2. The CDR3 spells CASSGGSSYNEQFF. The CDR3 DNA sequence: TGTGCCAGCAGCGGCGGGAGTTCCTACAATGAGCAGTTCTTC.

The rearrangement joins TRBV19 to TRBJ2-1; 16 positions agree with TRBD2. This CDR3 comprises 18 residues. In germline, CDR1 is LNHDA, CDR2 SQIVND (reference sequence). V lost 0 bases and J lost 6; bases outside the gene matches: 5. The CDR3 region is CASSIDKGLAGGRNEQFF. CDR3 nucleotides: TGTGCCAGTAGTATAGATAAGGGACTAGCGGGAGGGCGCAATGAGCAGTTCTTC.

The chain is built from TRBV10-2 and TRBJ2-2; a possible D gene is TRBD2 (5 bases). The CDR3 is made up of 15 amino acids. Germline loops: CDR1 WSHSY, CDR2 SAAADI. V was pared by 8 bases and J by 5 bases, with 18 bases between. The CDR3 nucleotides are TGCGCCAGCGAGGACTCCCCCAGTTGGACCGGGGAGCTGTTTTTT. Translated, it gives CASEDSPSWTGELFF.

This rearrangement joins TRBV28 to TRBJ2-3, with D unresolved. This CDR3 comprises 17 residues. V was clipped by 5 bases and J by 0 bases, with 18 bases between them. Germline-derived CDR1 and CDR2 are MDHEN and SYDVKM. CDR3 sequence (DNA): TGTGCCAGCAGTCCACGGGTGGGTGCCGACAGCACAGATACGCAGTATTTT. This sequence encodes CASSPRVGADSTDTQYF.

The chain combines TRBV5-1 with TRBJ2-3; 7 positions agree with TRBD2. Trimming took 5 bases from V and 0 from J; bases not matched to a gene: 3. Germline V gene lookup returns CDR1 SGHRS and CDR2 YFSETQ. The CDR3 is 14 residues long. CDR3 coding DNA: TGCGCCAGCAGTCCAGCGGGGAGCACAGATACGCAGTATTTT. Its translation is CASSPAGSTDTQYF.

V is TRBV19 and J is TRBJ1-2; no clear D. Germline values: CDR1 LNHDA, CDR2 SQIVND (reference sequence). V gave up 3 bases and J gave up 6 bases, with 20 bases separating them. This CDR3 is 16 amino acids long. The CDR3 DNA reads TGTGCCAGTAGTATCGAGAGGACGGGCCGGAGGAATGGCTACACCTTC. This codes for CASSIERTGRRNGYTF.